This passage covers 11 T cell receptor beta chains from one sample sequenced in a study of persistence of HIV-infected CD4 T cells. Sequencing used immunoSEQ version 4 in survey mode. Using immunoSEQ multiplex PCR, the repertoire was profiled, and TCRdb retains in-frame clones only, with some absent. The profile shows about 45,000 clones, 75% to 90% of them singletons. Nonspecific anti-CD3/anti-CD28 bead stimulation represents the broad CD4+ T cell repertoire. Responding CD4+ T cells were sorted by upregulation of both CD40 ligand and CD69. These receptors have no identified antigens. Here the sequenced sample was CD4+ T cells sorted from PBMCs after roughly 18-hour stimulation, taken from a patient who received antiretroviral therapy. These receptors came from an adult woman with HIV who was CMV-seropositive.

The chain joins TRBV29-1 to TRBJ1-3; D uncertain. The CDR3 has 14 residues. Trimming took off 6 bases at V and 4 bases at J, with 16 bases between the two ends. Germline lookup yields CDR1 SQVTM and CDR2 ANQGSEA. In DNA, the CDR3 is TGCAGCGTCGAAACTGGACTAGGAGGAAACACCATATATTTT. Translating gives CSVETGLGGNTIYF.

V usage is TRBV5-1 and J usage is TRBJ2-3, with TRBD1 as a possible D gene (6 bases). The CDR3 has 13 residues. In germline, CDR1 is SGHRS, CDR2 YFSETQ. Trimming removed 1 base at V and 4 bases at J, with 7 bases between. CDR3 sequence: CASSLKGADTQYF. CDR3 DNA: TGCGCCAGCAGCTTGAAGGGGGCAGATACGCAGTATTTT.

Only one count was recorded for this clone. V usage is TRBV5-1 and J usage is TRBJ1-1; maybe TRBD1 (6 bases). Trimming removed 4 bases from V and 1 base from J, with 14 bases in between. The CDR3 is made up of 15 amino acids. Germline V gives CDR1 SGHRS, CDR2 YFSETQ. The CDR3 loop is CASSIKGGGNTEAFF. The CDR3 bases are TGCGCCAGCAGCATTAAGGGGGGTGGGAACACTGAAGCTTTCTTT.

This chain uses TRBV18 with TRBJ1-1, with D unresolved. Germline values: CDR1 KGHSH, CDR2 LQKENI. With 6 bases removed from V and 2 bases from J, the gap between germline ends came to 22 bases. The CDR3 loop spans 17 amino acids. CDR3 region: CASSIGRNSLLNTEAFF. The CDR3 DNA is TGTGCCAGCTCTATCGGACGCAATTCTTTACTTAACACTGAAGCTTTCTTT.

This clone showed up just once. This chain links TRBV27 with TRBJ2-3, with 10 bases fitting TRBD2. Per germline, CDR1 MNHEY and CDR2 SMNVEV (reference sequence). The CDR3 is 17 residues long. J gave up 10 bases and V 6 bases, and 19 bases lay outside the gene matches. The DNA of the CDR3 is TGTGCCAGCAGGGAGCCTAGCGGGAGTGCATTATTTAAGGCGCAGTATTTT. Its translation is CASREPSGSALFKAQYF.

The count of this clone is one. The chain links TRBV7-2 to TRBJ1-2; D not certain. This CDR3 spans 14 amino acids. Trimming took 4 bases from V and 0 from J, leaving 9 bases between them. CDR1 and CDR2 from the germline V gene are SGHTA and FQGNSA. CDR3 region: CASSSDLANYGYTF. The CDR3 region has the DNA TGTGCCAGCAGCTCGGACCTAGCTAACTATGGCTACACCTTC.

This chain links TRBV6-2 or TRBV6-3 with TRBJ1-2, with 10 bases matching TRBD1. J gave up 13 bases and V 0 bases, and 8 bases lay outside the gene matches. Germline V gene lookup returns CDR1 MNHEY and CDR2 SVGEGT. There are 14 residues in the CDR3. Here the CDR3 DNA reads TGTGCCAGCAGTTACTCGATGCGACAGGGGGCCGTCACCTTC. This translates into CASSYSMRQGAVTF.

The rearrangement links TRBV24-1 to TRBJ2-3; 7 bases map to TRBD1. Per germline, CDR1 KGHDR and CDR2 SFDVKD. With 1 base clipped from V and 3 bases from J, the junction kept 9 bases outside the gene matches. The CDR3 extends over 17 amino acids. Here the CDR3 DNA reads TGTGCCACCAGTGATTTCGGTAGGGGGCGAGTTACAGATACGCAGTATTTT. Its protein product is CATSDFGRGRVTDTQYF.

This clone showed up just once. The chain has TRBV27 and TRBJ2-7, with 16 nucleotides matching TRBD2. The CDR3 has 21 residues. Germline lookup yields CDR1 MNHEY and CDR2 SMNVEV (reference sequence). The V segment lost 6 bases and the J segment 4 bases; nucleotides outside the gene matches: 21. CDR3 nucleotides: TGTGCCAGCAGGGGTTCCCCCGGGGGACTAGCGGGAGGGCCGACAATTTACGAGCAGTACTTC. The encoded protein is CASRGSPGGLAGGPTIYEQYF.

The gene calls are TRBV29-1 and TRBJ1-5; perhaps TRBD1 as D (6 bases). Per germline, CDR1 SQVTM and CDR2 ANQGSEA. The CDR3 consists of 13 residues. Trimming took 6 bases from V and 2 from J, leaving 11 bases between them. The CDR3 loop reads CSVQGNGNQPQHF. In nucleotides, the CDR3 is TGCAGCGTCCAGGGGAACGGCAATCAGCCCCAGCATTTT.

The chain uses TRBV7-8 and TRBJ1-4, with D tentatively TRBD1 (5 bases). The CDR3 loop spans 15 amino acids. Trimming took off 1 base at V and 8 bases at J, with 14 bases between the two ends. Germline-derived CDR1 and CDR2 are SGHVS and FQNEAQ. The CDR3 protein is CASSLGGTLEEKLFF. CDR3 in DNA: TGTGCCAGCAGCTTAGGAGGGACCCTTGAGGAAAAACTGTTTTTT. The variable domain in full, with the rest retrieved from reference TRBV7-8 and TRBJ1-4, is GAGVSQSPRYKVAKRGQDVALRCDPISGHVSLFWYQQALGQGPEFLTYFQNEAQLDKSGLPSDRFFAERPEGSVSTLKIQRTQQEDSAVYLCASSLGGTLEEKLFFGSGTQLSVL.